The sequence of this TCR beta chain was determined in a study of blood T cells in healthy people across ages. The study's findings and limits: Age brought a roughly linear fall in TCR beta diversity measured per million T cells. Compared with aged donors, long-lived donors showed fewer expanded clones, suggesting selection.

Alongside a J-beta primer mix, a sample-barcoded 5' primer served in a second PCR lasting 7 to 11 cycles. Using its own MiXCR run on the 5' RACE reads, TCRdb lists one record per CDR3 protein. The sample has around 600,000 distinct CDR3 sequences, 40% to 50% seen once. Remarks on this clonotype: Its matching antigen is unknown.

This CDR3 contains 15 residues. Per the germline V gene, CDR1 is DFQATT and CDR2 is SNEGSKA (reference sequence). Sequences were obtained from blood. This rearrangement joins TRBV20-1 to TRBJ2-1, with a possible D match to TRBD2 (7 bases). The J call is uncertain, as TRBJ2-7 better fits the DNA end. The TCR sequence derives from a man older than 75 in good health. CDR3 residues: CSARPAGANYNEQYF. The CDR3 region has the DNA TGCAGTGCTAGACCTGCGGGGGCCAACTACAATGAGCAGTACTTC.